These T cell receptor beta chains were read from a single sample in a study of CD8 T cells in ankylosing spondylitis. TCRdb recomputed calls from the 5' RACE reads with MiXCR, one row per CDR3 protein. The sample comprises about 460,000 distinct CDR3 sequences, roughly 5.3% of which are singletons, and 3.5% rests with the top ten. The sample consisted of blood, either unsorted or a sorted T cell fraction (not recorded which). The receptors were sampled from a male donor with ankylosing spondylitis. Both conserved end residues are part of each CDR3. The order of the fields is J gene, D gene, V gene, clone size, CDR3 DNA, CDR3 protein. A D gene is named only where the DNA matches it firmly. Not every row has a clone size; where given, it reads once, few, many or a size class.

J: TRBJ2-7; D: .; V: TRBV11-2; size: few; DNA: TGTGCCAGCAGCCCCCCCGGGACAATCTCCTACGAGCAGTACTTC; CDR3: CASSPPGTISYEQYF
J: TRBJ2-4; D: TRBD1; V: TRBV7-2; size: few; DNA: TGTGCCAGCAGCTCCTACAGGGGAGCCAAAAACATTCAGTACTTC; CDR3: CASSSYRGAKNIQYF
J: TRBJ2-5; D: TRBD1; V: TRBV5-1; size: many; DNA: TGCGCCAGCAGCTGGGGACAGGGTGGGGAGACCCAGTACTTC; CDR3: CASSWGQGGETQYF
J: TRBJ1-2; D: TRBD1; V: TRBV15; size: few; DNA: TGTGCCACCAGCAAAGGGGCTACAGGGGGCGATGGCTACACCTTC; CDR3: CATSKGATGGDGYTF
J: TRBJ2-7; D: TRBD1; V: TRBV12-3/TRBV12-4; size: many; DNA: TGTGCCAGCAGTTATACTCTTCTCCGGGACAGGTCCTACGAGCAGTACTTC; CDR3: CASSYTLLRDRSYEQYF
J: TRBJ2-6; D: .; V: TRBV5-1; size: many; DNA: TGCGCCAGCAGCCAGGGATCTGGGGCCAACGTCCTGACTTTC; CDR3: CASSQGSGANVLTF
J: TRBJ1-1; D: TRBD1; V: TRBV5-1; size: many; DNA: TGCGCCAGCAGCTTGGGAGGCAGGGGGCCGACCGCTTTCTTT; CDR3: CASSLGGRGPTAFF
J: TRBJ1-4; D: .; V: TRBV5-4; size: .; DNA: TGTGCCAGCAGCTCGGGACGATGGAATGAAAAACTGTTTTTT; CDR3: CASSSGRWNEKLFF
J: TRBJ2-5; D: .; V: TRBV4-2; size: few; DNA: TGTGCCAGCAGCCAAGAAAATGGTCGGCCCCAGTACTTC; CDR3: CASSQENGRPQYF
J: TRBJ1-1; D: .; V: TRBV7-2; size: many; DNA: TGTGCCAGCAGCAGGGTTAGGGGATCGAACACTGAAGCTTTCTTT; CDR3: CASSRVRGSNTEAFF
J: TRBJ1-2; D: TRBD1; V: TRBV10-3; size: many; DNA: TGTGCCATCAAGGGGGCGACAGGGGGCGTTGGCTACACCTTC; CDR3: CAIKGATGGVGYTF
J: TRBJ2-5; D: .; V: TRBV7-6; size: many; DNA: TGTGCCAGCAGCTTGGAAAGGCGAAAGGGGGAGACCCAGTACTTC; CDR3: CASSLERRKGETQYF
J: TRBJ2-4; D: .; V: TRBV5-1; size: many; DNA: TGCGCCAGCAGTCCCCGGGGGCCCAAAAACATTCAGTACTTC; CDR3: CASSPRGPKNIQYF
J: TRBJ1-4; D: .; V: TRBV2; size: many; DNA: TGTGCCAGCTGGGTCTTGGACTGGACGTCTAATGAAAAACTGTTTTTT; CDR3: CASWVLDWTSNEKLFF
J: TRBJ2-7; D: .; V: TRBV7-2; size: many; DNA: TGTGCCAGCAGCGGCGGGACTTCTCTCAGGTCCTACGAGCAGTACTTC; CDR3: CASSGGTSLRSYEQYF
J: TRBJ1-2; D: .; V: TRBV5-1; size: many; DNA: TGCGCCAGCAGCTTGGGAAGACATGGCTACACCTTC; CDR3: CASSLGRHGYTF
J: TRBJ2-7; D: TRBD2; V: TRBV20-1; size: many; DNA: TGCAGTGCTACCGGGACTAGCGGGAGTGGGTACGAGCAGTACTTC; CDR3: CSATGTSGSGYEQYF
J: TRBJ2-3; D: .; V: TRBV6-6; size: many; DNA: TGTGCCATCCACTCACCCAGGGAGGCGCAGTATTTT; CDR3: CAIHSPREAQYF
J: TRBJ2-7; D: .; V: TRBV20-1; size: many; DNA: TGCAGTGCTAGCAAGTCTAACTACGAGCAGTACTTC; CDR3: CSASKSNYEQYF
J: TRBJ1-5; D: .; V: TRBV28; size: many; DNA: TGTGCCAGCAGTCCCAATAATCAGCCCCAGCATTTT; CDR3: CASSPNNQPQHF
J: TRBJ2-3; D: TRBD2; V: TRBV7-2; size: .; DNA: TGTGCCAGCAGCTTAGATCTGGGACTAGGGCCGGGGTATTTT; CDR3: CASSLDLGLGPGYF
J: TRBJ1-5; D: .; V: TRBV4-2; size: many; DNA: TGTGCCAGCAGCCTAGGACACAATCAGCCCCAGCATTTT; CDR3: CASSLGHNQPQHF
J: TRBJ1-1; D: .; V: TRBV29-1; size: few; DNA: TGCAGCGTTTCTAGGGGGGCGAACACTGAAGCTTTCTTT; CDR3: CSVSRGANTEAFF
J: TRBJ1-1; D: .; V: TRBV12-3/TRBV12-4; size: many; DNA: TGTGCCAGCAGCCCGGGGGCCACTGAAGCTTTCTTT; CDR3: CASSPGATEAFF
J: TRBJ2-2; D: TRBD1; V: TRBV4-3; size: many; DNA: TGCGCCAGCAGTCAGGGACAGGAAAACACCGGGGAGCTGTTTTTT; CDR3: CASSQGQENTGELFF
J: TRBJ2-2; D: .; V: TRBV4-2; size: many; DNA: TGTGCCAGCAGCCGCCAAGCTTTACAGGAGAACACCGGGGAGCTGTTTTTT; CDR3: CASSRQALQENTGELFF
J: TRBJ2-1; D: TRBD1; V: TRBV29-1; size: many; DNA: TGCAGCGTTGAAGATCACCAGGGGGCTTGGGAGCAGTTCTTC; CDR3: CSVEDHQGAWEQFF
J: TRBJ2-5; D: .; V: TRBV10-3; size: many; DNA: TGTGCCATCAGTGAGTCGCGGTGGCCAGGGGAAACGAAAGAGACCCAGTACTTC; CDR3: CAISESRWPGETKETQYF
J: TRBJ2-1; D: .; V: TRBV7-9; size: many; DNA: TGTGCCAGCAGCTTAACCCCTTCAATTACGGGTGAGCAGTTCTTC; CDR3: CASSLTPSITGEQFF
J: TRBJ2-7; D: .; V: TRBV25-1; size: .; DNA: TGTGCCAGCAGTGAACGGAACTCCTACGAGCAGTACTTC; CDR3: CASSERNSYEQYF
J: TRBJ2-3; D: .; V: TRBV12-3/TRBV12-4; size: few; DNA: TGTGCCAGCAGTTTACAAACAGGGCAGTATTTT; CDR3: CASSLQTGQYF
J: TRBJ1-4; D: .; V: TRBV5-1; size: many; DNA: TGCGCCAGCAGCTTGGCCACAGGGCGAGCTAATGAAAAACTGTTTTTT; CDR3: CASSLATGRANEKLFF
J: TRBJ2-7; D: TRBD2; V: TRBV4-3; size: many; DNA: TGCGCCAGCAGCCTCTTGGGAGGGACTTTCTCCGAGCAGTACTTC; CDR3: CASSLLGGTFSEQYF
J: TRBJ2-2; D: .; V: TRBV10-3; size: many; DNA: TGTGCCATCAGTGGACAGGTTATCACCGGGGAGCTGTTTTTT; CDR3: CAISGQVITGELFF
J: TRBJ2-7; D: .; V: TRBV18; size: many; DNA: TGTGCCAGCCGACCCCCAGTCTCCTACGAGCAGTACTTC; CDR3: CASRPPVSYEQYF
J: TRBJ1-4; D: TRBD1; V: TRBV7-3; size: many; DNA: TGTGCCAGCAGCCCGACAGGGGGCCTAGAAAAACTGTTTTTT; CDR3: CASSPTGGLEKLFF
J: TRBJ1-4; D: .; V: TRBV7-8; size: .; DNA: TGTGCCAGCAGCCCGCCGAGGGTAATGATGGAAAAACTGTTTTTT; CDR3: CASSPPRVMMEKLFF
J: TRBJ2-5; D: TRBD2; V: TRBV12-3/TRBV12-4; size: many; DNA: TGTGCCAGCACCGCGACTAGCGGGGGGGCAGAGACCCAGTACTTC; CDR3: CASTATSGGAETQYF
J: TRBJ2-3; D: .; V: TRBV29-1; size: many; DNA: TGCAGCGTTGCTAGTGGACGCACAGATACGCAGTATTTT; CDR3: CSVASGRTDTQYF
J: TRBJ1-1; D: .; V: TRBV28; size: many; DNA: TGTGCCAGCAGTTTCCACCCGCCCGTGGGGGAAGGGACTGAAGCTTTCTTT; CDR3: CASSFHPPVGEGTEAFF
J: TRBJ2-5; D: TRBD2; V: TRBV20-1; size: many; DNA: TGCAGTGTAGAAGCGGGAGGGCCTGAGACCCAGTACTTC; CDR3: CSVEAGGPETQYF
J: TRBJ1-4; D: .; V: TRBV20-1; size: many; DNA: TGCAGTGCTAGTGACAGTGGTACTAATGAAAAACTGTTTTTT; CDR3: CSASDSGTNEKLFF
J: TRBJ2-7; D: TRBD1; V: TRBV6-5; size: many; DNA: TGTGCCAGCACCGGGACAGCCTACGAGCAGTACTTC; CDR3: CASTGTAYEQYF
J: TRBJ2-6; D: .; V: TRBV10-3; size: many; DNA: TGTGCCACCACAATCTCTGGGGCCAACGTCCTGACTTTC; CDR3: CATTISGANVLTF
J: TRBJ2-7; D: TRBD1; V: TRBV5-6; size: .; DNA: TGTGCCAGCAGCCTTCGGGACAGACCTTACGAGCAGTACTTC; CDR3: CASSLRDRPYEQYF
J: TRBJ1-1; D: TRBD1; V: TRBV5-1; size: many; DNA: TGCGCCAGCAGTATGCAGGGGGGAAACACTGAAGCTTTCTTT; CDR3: CASSMQGGNTEAFF
J: TRBJ1-2; D: .; V: TRBV7-3; size: many; DNA: TGTGCCAGCAGCTTAACCGGGGGGCGCGGCTATGGCTACACCTTC; CDR3: CASSLTGGRGYGYTF
J: TRBJ1-2; D: .; V: TRBV29-1; size: many; DNA: TGCAGCGTTGAGGGCGGGGACGGGAATGGCTACACCTTC; CDR3: CSVEGGDGNGYTF
J: TRBJ2-3; D: TRBD2; V: TRBV7-9; size: .; DNA: TGTGCCAGCAGCTCTACACCTACTAGCGGAGCCACAGATACGCAGTATTTT; CDR3: CASSSTPTSGATDTQYF
J: TRBJ1-1; D: .; V: TRBV29-1; size: many; DNA: TGCAGCGTTGAATCCGGGCCCGAATCTTTCTTT; CDR3: CSVESGPESFF
J: TRBJ1-5; D: .; V: TRBV6-1; size: many; DNA: TGTGCCAGCAGACAGTCCTTCCAGGGTCTGAGCAATCAGCCCCAGCATTTT; CDR3: CASRQSFQGLSNQPQHF
J: TRBJ2-1; D: .; V: TRBV29-1; size: many; DNA: TGCAGCGTGGCAGACATCGGTGAGCAGTTCTTC; CDR3: CSVADIGEQFF
J: TRBJ2-3; D: .; V: TRBV11-2; size: few; DNA: TGTGCCAGCGGGTTTGGCCCGGGGTTCGAAGGCCCCAGCGATACGCAGTATTTT; CDR3: CASGFGPGFEGPSDTQYF